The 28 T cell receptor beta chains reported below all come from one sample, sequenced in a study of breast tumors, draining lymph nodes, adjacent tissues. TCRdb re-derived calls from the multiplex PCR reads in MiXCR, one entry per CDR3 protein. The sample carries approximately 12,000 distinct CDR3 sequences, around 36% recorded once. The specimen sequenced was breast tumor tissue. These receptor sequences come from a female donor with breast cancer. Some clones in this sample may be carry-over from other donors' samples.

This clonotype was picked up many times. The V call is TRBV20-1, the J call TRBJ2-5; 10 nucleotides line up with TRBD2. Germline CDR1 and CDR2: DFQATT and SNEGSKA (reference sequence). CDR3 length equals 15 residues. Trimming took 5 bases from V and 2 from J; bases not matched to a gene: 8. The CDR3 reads CSADSGTSVQETQYF. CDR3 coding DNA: TGCAGTGCTGACTCCGGGACTAGCGTACAAGAGACCCAGTACTTC.

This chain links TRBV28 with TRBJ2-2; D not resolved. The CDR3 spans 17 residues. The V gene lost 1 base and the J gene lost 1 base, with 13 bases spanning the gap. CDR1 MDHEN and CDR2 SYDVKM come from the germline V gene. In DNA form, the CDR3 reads TGTGCCAGCAGTTTATTTTGGCCGAGAAAGAACACCGGGGAGCTGTTTTTT. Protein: CASSLFWPRKNTGELFF.

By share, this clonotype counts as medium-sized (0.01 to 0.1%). For the CDR3, the DNA is TGTGCCAGCAGCTTACTAGCGGGGGGCACAGATACGCAGTATTTT. It specifies CASSLLAGGTDTQYF. This chain connects TRBV7-9 to TRBJ2-3, with TRBD2 identical over 10 bases. The CDR3 covers 15 residues. The junction had 0 bases not matched to a gene; V was cut back by 2 bases and J by 1 base. The germline V gene encodes CDR1 SEHNR and CDR2 FQNEAQ (reference sequence).

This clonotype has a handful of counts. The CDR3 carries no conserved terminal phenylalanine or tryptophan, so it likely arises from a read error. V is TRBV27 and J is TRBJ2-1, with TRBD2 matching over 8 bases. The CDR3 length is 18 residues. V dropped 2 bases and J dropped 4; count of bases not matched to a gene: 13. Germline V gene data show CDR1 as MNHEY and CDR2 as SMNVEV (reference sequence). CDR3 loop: CASSLPSGGQRGYNEQFL. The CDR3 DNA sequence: TGTGCCAGCAGTTTACCTTCAGGCGGCCAGCGGGGGTACAATGAGCAGTTCCTC.

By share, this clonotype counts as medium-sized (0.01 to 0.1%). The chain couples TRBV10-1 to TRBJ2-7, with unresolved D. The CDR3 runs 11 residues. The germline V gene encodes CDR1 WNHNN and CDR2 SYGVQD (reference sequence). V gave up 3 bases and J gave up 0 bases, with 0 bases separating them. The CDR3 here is CASSDSYEQYF. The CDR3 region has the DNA TGCGCCAGCAGTGACTCCTACGAGCAGTACTTC.

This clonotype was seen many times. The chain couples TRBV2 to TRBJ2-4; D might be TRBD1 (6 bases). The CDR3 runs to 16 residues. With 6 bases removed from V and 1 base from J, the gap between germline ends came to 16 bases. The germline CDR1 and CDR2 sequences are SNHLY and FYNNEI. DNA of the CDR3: TGTGCCAGCAGGAGGGGGACACAAGGGGCCAAAAACATTCAGTACTTC. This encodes CASRRGTQGAKNIQYF.

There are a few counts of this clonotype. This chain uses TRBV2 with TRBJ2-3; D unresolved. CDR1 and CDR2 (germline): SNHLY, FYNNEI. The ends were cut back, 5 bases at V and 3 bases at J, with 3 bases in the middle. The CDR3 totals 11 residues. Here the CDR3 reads CASSLTDTQYF. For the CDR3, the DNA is TGTGCCAGCAGTCTAACAGATACGCAGTATTTT.

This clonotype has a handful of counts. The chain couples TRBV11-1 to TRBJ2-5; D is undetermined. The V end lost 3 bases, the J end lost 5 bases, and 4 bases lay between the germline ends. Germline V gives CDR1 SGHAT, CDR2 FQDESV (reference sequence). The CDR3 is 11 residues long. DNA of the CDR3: TGTGCCAGCAGCTTCGGCGAGACCCAGTACTTC. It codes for CASSFGETQYF.

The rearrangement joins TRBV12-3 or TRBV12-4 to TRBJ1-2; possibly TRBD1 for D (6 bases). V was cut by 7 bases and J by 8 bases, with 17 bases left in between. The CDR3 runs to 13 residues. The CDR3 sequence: CASTGVGAEGYTF. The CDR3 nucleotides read TGTGCCAGCACGGGCGTGGGGGCGGAAGGCTACACCTTC.

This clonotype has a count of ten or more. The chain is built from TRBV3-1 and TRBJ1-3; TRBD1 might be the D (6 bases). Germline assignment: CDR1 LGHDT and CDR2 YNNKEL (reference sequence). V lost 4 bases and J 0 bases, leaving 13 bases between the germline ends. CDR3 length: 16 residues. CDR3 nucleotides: TGTGCCAGCAGCCGGGGGAGGGGGGGCTCTGGAAACACCATATATTTT. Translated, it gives CASSRGRGGSGNTIYF.

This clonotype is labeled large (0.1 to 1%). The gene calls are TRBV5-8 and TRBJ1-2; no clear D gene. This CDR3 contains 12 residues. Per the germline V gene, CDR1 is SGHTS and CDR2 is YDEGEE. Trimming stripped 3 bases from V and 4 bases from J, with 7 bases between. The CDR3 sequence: CASSWETYGYTF. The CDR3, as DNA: TGTGCCAGCAGCTGGGAGACCTATGGCTACACCTTC.

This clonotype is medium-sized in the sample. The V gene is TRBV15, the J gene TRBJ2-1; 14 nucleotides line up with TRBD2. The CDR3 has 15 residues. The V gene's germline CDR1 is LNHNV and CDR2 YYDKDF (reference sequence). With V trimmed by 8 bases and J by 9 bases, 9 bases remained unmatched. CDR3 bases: TGTGCCACCCAACACGGGACTAGCGGGAGAATTGAGCAGTTCTTC. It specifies CATQHGTSGRIEQFF.

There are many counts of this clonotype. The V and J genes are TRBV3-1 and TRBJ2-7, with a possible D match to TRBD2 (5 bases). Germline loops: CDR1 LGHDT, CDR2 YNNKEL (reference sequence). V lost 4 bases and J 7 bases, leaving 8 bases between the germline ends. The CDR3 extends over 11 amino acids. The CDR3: CASSLGEEQYF. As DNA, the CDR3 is TGTGCCAGCAGCCTTGGGGAGGAGCAGTACTTC.

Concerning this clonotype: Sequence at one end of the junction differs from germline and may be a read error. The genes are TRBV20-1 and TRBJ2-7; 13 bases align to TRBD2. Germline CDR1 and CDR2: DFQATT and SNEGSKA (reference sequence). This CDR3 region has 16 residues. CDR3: CSVSGLAGRPTYEKYF. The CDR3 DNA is TGCAGTGTCTCGGGACTAGCGGGGCGCCCAACCTACGAGAAGTACTTC.

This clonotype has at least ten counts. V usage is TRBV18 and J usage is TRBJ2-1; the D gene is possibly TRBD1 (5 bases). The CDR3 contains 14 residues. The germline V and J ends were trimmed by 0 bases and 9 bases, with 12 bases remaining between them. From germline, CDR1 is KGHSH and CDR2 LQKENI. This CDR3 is CASSPPSGLGEQFF. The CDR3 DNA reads TGTGCCAGCTCACCACCGTCAGGGCTGGGTGAGCAGTTCTTC.

CDR3 coding DNA: TGTGCCACCGCGGGCGGGGCTCGGACTAACTATGGCTACACCTTC. Protein: CATAGGARTNYGYTF. The V call is TRBV19, the J call TRBJ1-2; D is possibly TRBD1 (5 bases). The CDR3 consists of 15 residues. The V end was cut by 10 bases, the J end by 0 bases, with 18 bases between. Germline CDR1 and CDR2: LNHDA and SQIVND (reference sequence). Together with reference TRBV19 and TRBJ1-2, the CDR3 gives the full variable domain: DGGITQSPKYLFRKEGQNVTLSCEQNLNHDAMYWYRQDPGQGLRLIYYSQIVNDFQKGDIAEGYSVSREKKESFPLTVTSAQKNPTAFYLCATAGGARTNYGYTFGSGTRLTVV.

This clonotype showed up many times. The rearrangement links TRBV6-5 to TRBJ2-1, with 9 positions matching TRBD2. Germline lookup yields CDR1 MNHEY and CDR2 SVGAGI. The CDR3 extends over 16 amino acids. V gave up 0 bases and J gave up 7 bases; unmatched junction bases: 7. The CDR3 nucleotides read TGTGCCAGCAGTTACTCGCGTGCGGGGGGGTGGAATGAGCAGTTCTTC. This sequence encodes CASSYSRAGGWNEQFF.

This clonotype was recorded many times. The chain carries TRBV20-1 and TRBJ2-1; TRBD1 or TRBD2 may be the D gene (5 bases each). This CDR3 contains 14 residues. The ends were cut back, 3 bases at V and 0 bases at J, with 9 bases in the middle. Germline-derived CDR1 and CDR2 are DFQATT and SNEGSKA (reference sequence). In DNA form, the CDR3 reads TGCAGTGCTAGGAGGGGAGCCTCCTACAATGAGCAGTTCTTC. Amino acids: CSARRGASYNEQFF.

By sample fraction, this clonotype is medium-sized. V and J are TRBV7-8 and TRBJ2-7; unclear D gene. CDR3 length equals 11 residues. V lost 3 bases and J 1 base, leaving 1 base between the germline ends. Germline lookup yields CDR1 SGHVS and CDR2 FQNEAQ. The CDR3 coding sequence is TGTGCCAGCAGCTTGTCCTACGAGCAGTACTTC. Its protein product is CASSLSYEQYF.

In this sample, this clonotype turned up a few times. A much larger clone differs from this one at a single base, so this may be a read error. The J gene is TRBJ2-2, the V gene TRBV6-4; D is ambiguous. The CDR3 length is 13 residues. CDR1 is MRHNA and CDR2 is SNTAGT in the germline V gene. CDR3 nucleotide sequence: TGTGCCGGCAGTGATGTGGACACCGGGGAGCTGTTTTTT. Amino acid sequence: CAGSDVDTGELFF.

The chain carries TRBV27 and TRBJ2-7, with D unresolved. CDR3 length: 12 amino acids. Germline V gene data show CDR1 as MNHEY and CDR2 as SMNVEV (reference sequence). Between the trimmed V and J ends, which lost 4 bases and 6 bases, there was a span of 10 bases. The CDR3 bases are TGTGCCAGCAGTTCCTCTAAGGGCGAGCAGTACTTC. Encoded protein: CASSSSKGEQYF.

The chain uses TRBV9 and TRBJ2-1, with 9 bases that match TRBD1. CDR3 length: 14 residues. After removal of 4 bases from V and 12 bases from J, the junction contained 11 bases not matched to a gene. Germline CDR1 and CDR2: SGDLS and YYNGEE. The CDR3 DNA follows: TGTGCCAGCAGCCCGAGGACAGGGGATTTGGGGCAGTTCTTC. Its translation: CASSPRTGDLGQFF.

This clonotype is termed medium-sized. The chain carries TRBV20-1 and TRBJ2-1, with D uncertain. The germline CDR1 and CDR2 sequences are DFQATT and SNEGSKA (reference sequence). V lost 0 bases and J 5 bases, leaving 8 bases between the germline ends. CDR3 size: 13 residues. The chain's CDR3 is CSARDATHNEQFF. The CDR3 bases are TGCAGTGCTAGAGACGCAACCCACAATGAGCAGTTCTTC.

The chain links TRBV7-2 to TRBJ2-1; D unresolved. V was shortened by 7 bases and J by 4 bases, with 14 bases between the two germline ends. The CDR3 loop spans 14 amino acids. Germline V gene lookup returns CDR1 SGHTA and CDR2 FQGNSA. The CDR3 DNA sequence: TGTGCCAGCATACCCTCTACAGTATACAATGAGCAGTTCTTC. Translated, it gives CASIPSTVYNEQFF.

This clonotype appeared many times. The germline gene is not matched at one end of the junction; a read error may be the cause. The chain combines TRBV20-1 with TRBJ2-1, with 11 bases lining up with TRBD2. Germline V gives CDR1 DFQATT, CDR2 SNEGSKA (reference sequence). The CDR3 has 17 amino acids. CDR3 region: CSARRLSGRASHNEQFF. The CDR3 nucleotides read TGCAGTGCTAGGCGGCTTAGCGGGAGGGCCTCCCACAATGAGCAGTTCTTC.

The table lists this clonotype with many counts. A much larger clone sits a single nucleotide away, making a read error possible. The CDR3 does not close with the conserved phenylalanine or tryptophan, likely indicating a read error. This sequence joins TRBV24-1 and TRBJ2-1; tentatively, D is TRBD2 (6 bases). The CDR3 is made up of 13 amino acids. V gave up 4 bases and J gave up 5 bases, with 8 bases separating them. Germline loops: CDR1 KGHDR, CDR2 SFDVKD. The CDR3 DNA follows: TGTGCCACCAGTGAGAGGAGGGACAATGAGCAGTTCGTC. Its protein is CATSERRDNEQFV.

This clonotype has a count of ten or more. CDR3 DNA: TGTGCCAGCAGTCGAGGGGTGGGGAATTCACCCCTCCACTTT. It encodes CASSRGVGNSPLHF. The chain links TRBV3-1 to TRBJ1-6; D may be TRBD1 (5 bases). V lost 6 bases and J 7 bases, leaving 13 bases between the germline ends. From germline, CDR1 is LGHDT and CDR2 YNNKEL (reference sequence). The CDR3 spans 14 residues.

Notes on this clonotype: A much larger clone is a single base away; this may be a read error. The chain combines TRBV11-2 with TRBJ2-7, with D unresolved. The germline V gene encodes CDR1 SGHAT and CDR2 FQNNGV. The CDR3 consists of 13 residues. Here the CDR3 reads CAGSLDWADEQYF. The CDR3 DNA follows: TGTGCCGGCAGCTTAGATTGGGCAGACGAGCAGTACTTC.